This T cell receptor (beta chain) comes out of a study of patients and donors after allogeneic stem cell transplantation. MiXCR, run by TCRdb on the RT-PCR reads, gives a single entry per CDR3 protein. The table lists some 92,000 distinct CDR3 sequences, around 49% of them singletons. In its sample, this clonotype was seen a few times. Germline trimming cut 8 bases from V and 0 bases from J; bases unmatched to any gene: 8. This CDR3 contains 14 residues. The germline CDR1 and CDR2 sequences are SQVTM and ANQGSEA. The chain uses TRBV29-1 and TRBJ1-1; 8 bases fit TRBD1. The TCR originated in a human donor who was either an allogeneic HSCT recipient or a stem cell or donor lymphocyte infusion donor (not recorded which). It is not recorded whose cells these are; they may come from a transplant donor. The sample taken for sequencing was blood, either unsorted or a sorted T cell fraction (not recorded which). The chain's CDR3 is CSIGQGRVNTEAFF. DNA for the CDR3: TGCAGCATAGGACAGGGAAGGGTGAACACTGAAGCTTTCTTT.